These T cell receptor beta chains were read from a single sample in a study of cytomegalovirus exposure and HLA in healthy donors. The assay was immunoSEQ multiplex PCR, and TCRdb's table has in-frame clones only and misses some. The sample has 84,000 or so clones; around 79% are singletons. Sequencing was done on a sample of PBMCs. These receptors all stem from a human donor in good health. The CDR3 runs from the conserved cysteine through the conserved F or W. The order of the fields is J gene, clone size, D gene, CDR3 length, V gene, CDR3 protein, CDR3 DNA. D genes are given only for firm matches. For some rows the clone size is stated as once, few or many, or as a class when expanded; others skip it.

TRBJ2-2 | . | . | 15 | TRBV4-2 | CASSQGGDRTGELFF | TGTGCCAGCAGCCAGGGCGGGGACCGCACCGGGGAGCTGTTTTTT
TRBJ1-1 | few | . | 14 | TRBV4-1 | CASSIRYSNTEAFF | TGCGCCAGCAGCATTAGGTACAGTAACACTGAAGCTTTCTTT
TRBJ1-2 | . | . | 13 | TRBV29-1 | CSVAGEGRYGYPF | TGCAGCGTTGCGGGGGAGGGACGTTATGGCTACCCCTTC
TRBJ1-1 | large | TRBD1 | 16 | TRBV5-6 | CASSLFGQGGNTEAFF | TGTGCCAGCAGCTTGTTCGGACAGGGGGGGAACACTGAAGCTTTCTTT
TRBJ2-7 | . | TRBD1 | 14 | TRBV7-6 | CASSSRTGTYEQYF | TGTGCCAGCAGCTCCCGGACAGGGACCTACGAGCAGTACTTC
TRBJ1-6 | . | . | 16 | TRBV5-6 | CASSQRGISVNSPLHF | TGTGCCAGCAGCCAAAGGGGGATTTCAGTTAATTCACCCCTCCACTTT
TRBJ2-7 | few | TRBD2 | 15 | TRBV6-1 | CATARLAGTFDEQYF | TGTGCCACAGCCAGACTAGCGGGTACTTTCGACGAGCAGTACTTC
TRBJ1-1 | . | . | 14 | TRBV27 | CASSSRGFLAEAFF | TGTGCCAGCAGTTCGAGGGGGTTTCTTGCTGAAGCTTTCTTT
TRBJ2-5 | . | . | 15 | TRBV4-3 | CASSQDGLPQETQYF | TGCGCCAGCAGCCAAGATGGTCTGCCGCAGGAGACCCAGTACTTC
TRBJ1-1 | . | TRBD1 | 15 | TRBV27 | CASSSGQGAYTEAFF | TGTGCCAGCAGTTCGGGACAGGGGGCATACACTGAAGCTTTCTTT
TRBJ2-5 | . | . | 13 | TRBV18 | CASSSGYQETQYF | TGTGCCAGCTCGAGCGGATACCAAGAGACCCAGTACTTC
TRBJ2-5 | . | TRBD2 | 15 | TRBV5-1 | CASSLVLRGGGTQYF | TGCGCCAGCAGCTTGGTTCTGCGGGGCGGGGGGACCCAGTACTTC
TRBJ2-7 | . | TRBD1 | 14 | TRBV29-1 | CSVEWTGASYEQYF | TGCAGCGTTGAATGGACAGGGGCCTCCTACGAGCAGTACTTC
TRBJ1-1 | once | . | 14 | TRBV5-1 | CASSLGQAQGEAFF | TGCGCCAGCAGCTTGGGTCAGGCCCAAGGTGAAGCTTTCTTT
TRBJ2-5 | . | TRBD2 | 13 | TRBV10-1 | CASSPAPGGTQYF | TGCGCCAGCAGCCCCGCCCCGGGGGGGACCCAGTACTTC
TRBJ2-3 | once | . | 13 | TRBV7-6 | CASSSNRADTQYF | TGTGCCAGCAGCTCTAACCGGGCAGATACGCAGTATTTT
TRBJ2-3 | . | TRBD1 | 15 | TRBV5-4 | CASSFQDRVEYFQYF | TGTGCCAGCAGCTTCCAGGACAGGGTTGAGTATTTTCAGTATTTT
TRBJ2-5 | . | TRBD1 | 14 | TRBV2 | CATSLGTGAETQYF | TGTGCCACCTCGCTAGGGACAGGGGCAGAGACCCAGTACTTC
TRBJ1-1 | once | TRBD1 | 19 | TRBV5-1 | CASSLEGQGLMGLNTEAFF | TGCGCCAGCAGCTTGGAGGGACAGGGGTTAATGGGCCTGAACACTGAAGCTTTCTTT
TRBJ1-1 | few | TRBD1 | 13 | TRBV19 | CASSYTGVPEAFF | TGTGCCAGTAGTTATACAGGGGTGCCTGAAGCTTTCTTT
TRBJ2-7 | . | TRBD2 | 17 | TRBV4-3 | CASSQEGLAGGPYEQYF | TGCGCCAGCAGCCAAGAGGGACTAGCGGGGGGACCCTACGAGCAGTACTTC
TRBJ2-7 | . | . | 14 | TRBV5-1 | CASRTGSGPYEQYF | TGCGCCAGCAGAACTGGAAGCGGACCATACGAGCAGTACTTC
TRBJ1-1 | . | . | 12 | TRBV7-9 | CASSRGGTEAFF | TGTGCCAGCAGCCGGGGGGGGACTGAAGCTTTCTTT
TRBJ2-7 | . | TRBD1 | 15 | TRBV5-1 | CASRPGQGLTYEQYF | TGCGCCAGCAGACCGGGACAGGGATTAACCTACGAGCAGTACTTC
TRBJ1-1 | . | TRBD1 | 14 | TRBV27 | CASSTGQGVTEAFF | TGTGCCAGCAGTACGGGACAGGGGGTCACTGAAGCTTTCTTT
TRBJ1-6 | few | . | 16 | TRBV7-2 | CASSLGDTIGNSPLHF | TGTGCCAGCAGCTTAGGAGACACCATCGGTAATTCACCCCTCCACTTT
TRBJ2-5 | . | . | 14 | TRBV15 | CATSLSGGLETQYF | TGTGCCACCAGTTTAAGTGGGGGACTCGAGACCCAGTACTTC
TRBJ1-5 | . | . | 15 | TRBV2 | CASSGPRDSNQPQHF | TGTGCCAGCAGTGGACCCAGGGATAGCAATCAGCCCCAGCATTTT
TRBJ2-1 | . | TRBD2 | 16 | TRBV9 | CASSASSGGLYNEQFF | TGTGCCAGCAGCGCTTCTAGCGGGGGCCTCTACAATGAGCAGTTCTTC
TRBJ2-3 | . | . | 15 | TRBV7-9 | CASSPSGGVGDTQYF | TGTGCCAGCAGCCCAAGTGGCGGGGTCGGAGATACGCAGTATTTT
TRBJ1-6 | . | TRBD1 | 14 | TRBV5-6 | CASSPDRGISPLNF | TGTGCCAGCAGCCCGGACAGGGGGATCTCACCCCTCAACTTT
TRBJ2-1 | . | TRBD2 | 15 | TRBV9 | CASSASLAVAGGLFF | TGTGCCAGCAGCGCGTCTTTGGCCGTAGCGGGGGGCCTATTCTTC
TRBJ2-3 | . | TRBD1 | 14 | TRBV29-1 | CSVEAQGASDTQYF | TGCAGCGTTGAGGCTCAGGGGGCTTCAGATACGCAGTATTTT
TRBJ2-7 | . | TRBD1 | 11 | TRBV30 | CAWSPGGEQYF | TGTGCCTGGAGTCCAGGGGGCGAGCAGTACTTC
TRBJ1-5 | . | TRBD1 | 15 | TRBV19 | CASRDRGYSNQPQHF | TGTGCCAGTCGGGACAGGGGCTATAGCAATCAGCCCCAGCATTTT
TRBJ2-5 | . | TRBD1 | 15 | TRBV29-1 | CSVKPRGQGLETQYF | TGCAGCGTCAAACCTCGGGGACAGGGACTGGAGACCCAGTACTTC
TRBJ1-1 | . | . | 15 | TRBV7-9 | CASSLGQTFATEAFF | TGTGCCAGCAGCTTAGGACAGACTTTCGCCACTGAAGCTTTCTTT
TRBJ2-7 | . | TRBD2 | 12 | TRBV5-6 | CASSRGVYEQYF | TGTGCCAGCAGCCGGGGGGTCTACGAGCAGTACTTC
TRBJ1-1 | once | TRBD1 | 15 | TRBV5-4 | CASSARTGAGGEAFF | TGTGCCAGCAGCGCGAGGACAGGGGCGGGAGGTGAAGCTTTCTTT
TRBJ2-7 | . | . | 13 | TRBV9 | CASSEDRGHEQYF | TGTGCCAGCAGCGAGGATAGGGGCCACGAGCAGTACTTC
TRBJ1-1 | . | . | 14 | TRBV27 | CASSLLGGGTEAFF | TGTGCCAGCAGTTTACTGGGAGGGGGCACTGAAGCTTTCTTT
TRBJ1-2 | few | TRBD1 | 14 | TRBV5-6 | CASRGDRLIGGYTF | TGTGCCAGCAGAGGGGACAGACTGATAGGGGGCTACACCTTC
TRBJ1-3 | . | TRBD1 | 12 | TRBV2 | CASSGQGGLYHF | TGTGCCAGCAGTGGACAGGGGGGACTATACCATTTT
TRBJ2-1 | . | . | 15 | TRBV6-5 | CASSYSGGSYNEQFF | TGTGCCAGCAGTTACTCAGGGGGCTCCTACAATGAGCAGTTCTTC
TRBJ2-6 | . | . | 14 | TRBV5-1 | CASREVSGANVLTF | TGCGCCAGCAGAGAGGTCTCTGGGGCCAACGTCCTGACTTTC
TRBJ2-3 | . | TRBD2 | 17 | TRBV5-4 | CASSLGLAGDEGDTQYF | TGTGCCAGCAGCTTGGGGCTAGCGGGGGACGAGGGAGATACGCAGTATTTT
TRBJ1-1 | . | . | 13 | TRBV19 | CASSIARGPEAFF | TGTGCCAGTAGTATAGCCAGGGGCCCTGAAGCTTTCTTT
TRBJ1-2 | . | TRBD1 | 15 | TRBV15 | CATSRNIGTDYGYTF | TGTGCCACCAGCAGAAACATCGGGACAGACTATGGCTACACCTTC
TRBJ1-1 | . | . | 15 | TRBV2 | CATRAGGAPNTEAFF | TGTGCCACACGTGCGGGGGGGGCCCCGAACACTGAAGCTTTCTTT
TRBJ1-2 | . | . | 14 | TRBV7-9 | CASSLAGTASGYTF | TGTGCCAGCAGCTTAGCTGGAACAGCCTCAGGCTACACCTTC